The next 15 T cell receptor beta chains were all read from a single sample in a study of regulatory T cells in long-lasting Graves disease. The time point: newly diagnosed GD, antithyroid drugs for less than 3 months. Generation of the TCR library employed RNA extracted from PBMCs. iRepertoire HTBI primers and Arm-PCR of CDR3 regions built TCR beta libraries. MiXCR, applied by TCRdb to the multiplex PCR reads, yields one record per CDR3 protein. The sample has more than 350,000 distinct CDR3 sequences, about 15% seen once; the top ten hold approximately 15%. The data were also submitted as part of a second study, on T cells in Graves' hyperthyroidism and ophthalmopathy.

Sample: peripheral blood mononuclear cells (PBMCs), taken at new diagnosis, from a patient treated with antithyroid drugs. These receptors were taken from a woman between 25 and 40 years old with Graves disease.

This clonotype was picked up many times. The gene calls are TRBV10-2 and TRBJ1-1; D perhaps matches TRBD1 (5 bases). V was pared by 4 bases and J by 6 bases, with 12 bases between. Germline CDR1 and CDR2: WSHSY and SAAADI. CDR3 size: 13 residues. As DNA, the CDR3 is TGCGCCAGCAGTGCCTCAGGGAAGGCTGAAGCTTTCTTT. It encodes CASSASGKAEAFF.

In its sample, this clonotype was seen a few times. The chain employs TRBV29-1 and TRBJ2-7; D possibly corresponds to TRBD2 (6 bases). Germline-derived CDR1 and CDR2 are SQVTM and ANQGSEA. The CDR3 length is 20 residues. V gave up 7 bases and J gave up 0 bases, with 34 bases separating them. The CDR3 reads CSAARPGRRTPRGGSYEQYF. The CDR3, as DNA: TGCAGCGCTGCCCGGCCAGGCCGACGGACCCCAAGGGGAGGCTCCTACGAGCAGTACTTC.

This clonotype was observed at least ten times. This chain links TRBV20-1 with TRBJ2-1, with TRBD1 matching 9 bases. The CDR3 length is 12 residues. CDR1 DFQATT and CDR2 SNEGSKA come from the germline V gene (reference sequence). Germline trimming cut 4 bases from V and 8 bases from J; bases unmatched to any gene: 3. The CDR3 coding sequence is TGCAGTGCTACGGACAGGGGTGATGAGCAGTTCTTC. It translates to CSATDRGDEQFF.

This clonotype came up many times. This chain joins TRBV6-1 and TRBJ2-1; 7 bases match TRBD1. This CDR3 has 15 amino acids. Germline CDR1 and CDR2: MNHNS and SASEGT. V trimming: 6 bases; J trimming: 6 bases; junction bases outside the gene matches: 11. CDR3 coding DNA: TGTGCCAGCAGCGCTACAGGGGTTTGGAGCAATGAGCAGTTCTTC. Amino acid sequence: CASSATGVWSNEQFF.

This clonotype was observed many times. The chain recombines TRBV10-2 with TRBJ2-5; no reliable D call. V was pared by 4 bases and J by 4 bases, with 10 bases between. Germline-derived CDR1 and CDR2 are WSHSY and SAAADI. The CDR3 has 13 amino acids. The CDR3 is CASSVMFGETQYF. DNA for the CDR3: TGCGCCAGCAGTGTCATGTTCGGAGAGACCCAGTACTTC.

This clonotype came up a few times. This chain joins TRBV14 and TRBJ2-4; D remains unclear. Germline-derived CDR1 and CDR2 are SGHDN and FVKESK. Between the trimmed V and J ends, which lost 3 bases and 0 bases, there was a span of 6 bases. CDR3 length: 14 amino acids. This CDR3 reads CASSHPLAKNIQYF. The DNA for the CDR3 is TGTGCCAGCAGCCACCCTTTAGCCAAAAACATTCAGTACTTC.

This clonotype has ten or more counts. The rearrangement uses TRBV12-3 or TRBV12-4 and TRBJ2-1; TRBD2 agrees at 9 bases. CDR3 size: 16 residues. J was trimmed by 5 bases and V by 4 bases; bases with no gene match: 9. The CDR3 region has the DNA TGTGCCAGCAGTTGGTTAGCGGGAGTGGAGGACAATGAGCAGTTCTTC. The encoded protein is CASSWLAGVEDNEQFF.

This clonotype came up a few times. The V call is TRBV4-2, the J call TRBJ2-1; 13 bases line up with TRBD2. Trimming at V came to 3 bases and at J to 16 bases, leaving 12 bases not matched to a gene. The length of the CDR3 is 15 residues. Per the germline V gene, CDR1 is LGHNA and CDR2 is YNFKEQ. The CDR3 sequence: CASSQAGTSGTRIFF. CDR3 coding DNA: TGTGCCAGCAGCCAGGCGGGGACTAGCGGGACTAGGATATTCTTC.

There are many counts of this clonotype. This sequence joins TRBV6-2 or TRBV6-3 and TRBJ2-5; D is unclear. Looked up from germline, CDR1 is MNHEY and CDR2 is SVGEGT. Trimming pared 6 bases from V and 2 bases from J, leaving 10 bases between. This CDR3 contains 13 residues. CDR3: CASSYSRQETQYF. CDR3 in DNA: TGTGCCAGCAGCTACAGCAGGCAAGAGACCCAGTACTTC.

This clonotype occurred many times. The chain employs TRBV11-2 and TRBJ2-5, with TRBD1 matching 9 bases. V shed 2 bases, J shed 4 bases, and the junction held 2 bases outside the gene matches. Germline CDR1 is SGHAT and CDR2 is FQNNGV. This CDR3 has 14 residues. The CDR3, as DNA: TGTGCCAGCAGCTTAACAGGGGGCATAGAGACCCAGTACTTC. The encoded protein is CASSLTGGIETQYF. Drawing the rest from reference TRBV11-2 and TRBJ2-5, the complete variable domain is EAGVAQSPRYKIIEKRQSVAFWCNPISGHATLYWYQQILGQGPKLLIQFQNNGVVDDSQLPKDRFSAERLKGVDSTLKIQPAKLEDSAVYLCASSLTGGIETQYFGPGTRLLVL.

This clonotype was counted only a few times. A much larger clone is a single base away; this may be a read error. The CDR3: CASHQGPGQLNTGAFF. The CDR3 DNA reads as TGTGCCAGCCATCAAGGCCCGGGACAGTTGAACACTGGAGCTTTCTTT. The chain joins TRBV18 to TRBJ1-1; TRBD1 agrees at 7 bases. There are 16 residues in the CDR3. The germline V gene encodes CDR1 KGHSH and CDR2 LQKENI.

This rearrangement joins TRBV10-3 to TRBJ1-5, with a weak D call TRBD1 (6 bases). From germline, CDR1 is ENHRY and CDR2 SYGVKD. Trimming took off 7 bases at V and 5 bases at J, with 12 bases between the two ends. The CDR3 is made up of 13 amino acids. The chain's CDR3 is CAIKGDRDQPQHF. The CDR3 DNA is TGTGCCATCAAGGGGGATCGCGATCAGCCCCAGCATTTT.

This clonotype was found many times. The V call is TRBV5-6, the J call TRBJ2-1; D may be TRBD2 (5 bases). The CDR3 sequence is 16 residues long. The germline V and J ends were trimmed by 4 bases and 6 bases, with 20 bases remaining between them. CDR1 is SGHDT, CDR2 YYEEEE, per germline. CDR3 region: CASSAEERLCCNEQFF. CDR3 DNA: TGTGCCAGCAGCGCTGAGGAGCGGCTCTGCTGCAATGAGCAGTTCTTC.

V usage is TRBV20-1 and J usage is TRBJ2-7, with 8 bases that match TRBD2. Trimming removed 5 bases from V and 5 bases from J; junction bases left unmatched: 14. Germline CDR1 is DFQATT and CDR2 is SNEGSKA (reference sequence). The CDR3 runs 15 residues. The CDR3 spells CSAPRGGGAGNEQYF. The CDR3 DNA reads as TGCAGTGCTCCCCGGGGGGGGGGAGCGGGGAACGAGCAGTACTTC.

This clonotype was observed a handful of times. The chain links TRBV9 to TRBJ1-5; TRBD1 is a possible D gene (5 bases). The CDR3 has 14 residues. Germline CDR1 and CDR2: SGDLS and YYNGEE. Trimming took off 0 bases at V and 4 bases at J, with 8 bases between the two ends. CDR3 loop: CASSVGDHNQPQHF. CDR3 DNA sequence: TGTGCCAGCAGCGTAGGGGACCATAATCAGCCCCAGCATTTT.